Below are 26 T cell receptor beta chains sequenced from a single sample in a study of OX40 agonist ivuxolimab in advanced cancers. Assay: immunoSEQ multiplex PCR; the TCRdb copy retains only in-frame clones and omits some. The repertoire includes about 29,000 clones, roughly four fifths of them detected once, and approximately 30% sits in the top ten. The sequencing here drew on CD4+ or CD8+ T cells sorted from blood, taken in a trial of the OX40 agonist ivuxolimab. The receptors originated from an adult with an advanced solid tumor such as melanoma, head and neck, liver or kidney cancer.

The chain has TRBV9 and TRBJ2-7, with D tentatively TRBD2 (6 bases). Germline assignment: CDR1 SGDLS and CDR2 YYNGEE. This CDR3 is 14 amino acids long. The V end lost 0 bases, the J end lost 4 bases, and 11 bases lay between the germline ends. The DNA of the CDR3 is TGTGCCAGCAGCGTAGCGGGAGACTGGTACGAGCAGTACTTC. Its translation is CASSVAGDWYEQYF.

This chain uses TRBV12-5 with TRBJ1-1; no firm D call. CDR1 and CDR2 (germline): LGHNT, FRNRAP. V dropped 6 bases and J dropped 0 bases, with 11 bases sitting between them. The CDR3 is made up of 14 amino acids. For the CDR3, the DNA is TGTGCTAGTGGCCTGAATAGGATGAACACTGAAGCTTTCTTT. Amino acid sequence: CASGLNRMNTEAFF.

The sample holds one count of this clone. The chain recombines TRBV13 with TRBJ1-3; 8 bases agree with TRBD1. From germline, CDR1 is PRHDT and CDR2 FYEKMQ (reference sequence). V was pared by 4 bases and J by 2 bases, with 4 bases of the junction left unmatched. The CDR3 has 15 amino acids. In nucleotides, the CDR3 is TGTGCCAGCAGCTACCAGACAGGGGCTGGAAACACCATATATTTT. Protein: CASSYQTGAGNTIYF.

V and J are TRBV11-3 and TRBJ2-7; 7 bases agree with TRBD2. The ends lost 5 bases at V and 3 bases at J; junction bases unmatched: 4. Germline CDR1 reads SGHNT; CDR2 reads YENEEA. The CDR3 is 13 amino acids. In DNA form, the CDR3 reads TGTGCCAGCAGCCTAGGACTAGACTACGAGCAGTACTTC. Protein: CASSLGLDYEQYF.

The chain couples TRBV10-2 to TRBJ1-2, with D tentatively TRBD1 (5 bases). The CDR3 totals 15 residues. Deletions cut 0 bases from V and 4 bases from J, with 12 bases between. The germline V gene encodes CDR1 WSHSY and CDR2 SAAADI. The CDR3 DNA follows: TGCGCCAGCAGTGAGTCCGGCTGGGGGATCTATGGCTACACCTTC. Amino acids: CASSESGWGIYGYTF.

This clone was counted a few times. CDR3 region: CAWRWGGGYTF. The CDR3 DNA reads as TGTGCCTGGAGATGGGGCGGTGGCTACACCTTC. The V gene is TRBV30, the J gene TRBJ1-2; weak D call: TRBD1 (5 bases). Germline-derived CDR1 and CDR2 are GTSNPN and SVGIG (reference sequence). The CDR3 length is 11 residues. V lost 3 bases, J lost 7 bases, and 9 bases lay in between.

The gene calls are TRBV4-1 and TRBJ2-3, with TRBD1 matching over 8 bases. CDR3 size: 15 residues. The germline V gene has CDR1 MGHRA and CDR2 YSYEKL. Trimming at V came to 2 bases and at J to 4 bases, leaving 5 bases not matched to a gene. The CDR3 region is CASSQYGTGSDTQYF. The CDR3 nucleotides are TGCGCCAGCAGCCAATATGGGACAGGATCAGATACGCAGTATTTT.

V gene TRBV4-2 combines with J gene TRBJ2-3, with TRBD2 identical over 9 bases. The CDR3 spans 16 residues. The V segment lost 0 bases and the J segment 3 bases; nucleotides outside the gene matches: 4. Germline V gene sequence: CDR1 LGHNA, CDR2 YNFKEQ. The CDR3 loop is CASSQEVAGETDTQYF. CDR3 sequence (DNA): TGTGCCAGCAGCCAAGAGGTAGCGGGAGAGACAGATACGCAGTATTTT.

The CDR3, as DNA: TGTGCCAGCAGCTTAGGCCCCCCGCAGCAGAGTTACACTGAAGCTTTCTTT. This translates into CASSLGPPQQSYTEAFF. This chain connects TRBV13 to TRBJ1-1; D not resolved. V was pared by 0 bases and J by 3 bases, with 17 bases between. CDR3 length: 17 residues. Germline-derived CDR1 and CDR2 are PRHDT and FYEKMQ (reference sequence).

This chain joins TRBV5-1 and TRBJ1-3; D is unresolved. The CDR3 spans 14 residues. The V end lost 0 bases, the J end lost 0 bases, and 4 bases lay between the germline ends. CDR1 is SGHRS, CDR2 YFSETQ, per germline. In nucleotides, the CDR3 is TGCGCCAGCAGCTTGGGTGACTCTGGAAACACCATATATTTT. As protein: CASSLGDSGNTIYF.

The CDR3 sequence is CASSFLGEDEQYF. DNA for the CDR3: TGTGCCAGCAGCTTCCTCGGGGAGGACGAGCAGTACTTC. The rearrangement joins TRBV11-1 to TRBJ2-7; tentative D call: TRBD2 (6 bases). CDR1 is SGHAT, CDR2 FQDESV, per germline (reference sequence). V was cut by 3 bases and J by 5 bases, with 11 bases left in between. CDR3 size: 13 residues.

V gene TRBV21-1 combines with J gene TRBJ1-4; the tabulated D call, TRBD1, remains unverified against the DNA. TRBV21-1 is listed as a pseudogene. The CDR3 is 19 amino acids. CDR3 in DNA: TGTGCCAGCAGCCTTCGTCCGACAGTCGAGCCGCCGGGTAATGAAAAACTGTTTTTT. Encoded protein: CASSLRPTVEPPGNEKLFF.

This rearrangement joins TRBV28 to TRBJ2-1; 12 positions match TRBD1. Per germline, CDR1 MDHEN and CDR2 SYDVKM. The J segment lost 6 bases and the V segment lost 1 base, leaving 4 bases of the junction unmatched. The CDR3 has 16 residues. The CDR3 spells CASSLSGTGGFNEQFF. The CDR3 DNA follows: TGTGCCAGCAGTTTATCCGGGACAGGGGGCTTCAATGAGCAGTTCTTC.

CDR3 sequence: CASSLYPGQPEAFF. For the CDR3, the DNA is TGTGCCAGCAGCTTATACCCGGGACAGCCTGAAGCTTTCTTT. J is TRBJ1-1 and V is TRBV7-3; TRBD1 matches 7 bases. The CDR3 sequence is 14 residues long. Per germline, CDR1 SGHTA and CDR2 FQGTGA. V was clipped by 2 bases and J by 6 bases; unmatched bases: 6.

The chain is built from TRBV7-9 and TRBJ2-7; D is perhaps TRBD1 (6 bases). With 5 bases removed from V and 1 base from J, the gap between germline ends came to 9 bases. This CDR3 spans 13 amino acids. Per germline, CDR1 SEHNR and CDR2 FQNEAQ (reference sequence). This CDR3 reads CASSPGQSYEQYF. CDR3 coding DNA: TGTGCCAGCAGCCCTGGACAGTCCTACGAGCAGTACTTC.

The genes are TRBV9 and TRBJ2-1; a weak D match, TRBD2 (6 bases). CDR1 is SGDLS, CDR2 YYNGEE, per germline. The germline V and J ends were trimmed by 0 bases and 7 bases, with 11 bases remaining between them. CDR3 length: 14 amino acids. CDR3 protein: CASSVAGLGNEQFF. The DNA of the CDR3 is TGTGCCAGCAGCGTAGCGGGACTTGGGAATGAGCAGTTCTTC.

The chain couples TRBV6-5 to TRBJ2-7, with 8 bases lining up with TRBD1. The germline V gene encodes CDR1 MNHEY and CDR2 SVGAGI. V trimming: 4 bases; J trimming: 6 bases; junction bases outside the gene matches: 11. The CDR3 loop spans 15 amino acids. This CDR3 reads CASSSPRTGSGEQYF. In DNA, the CDR3 is TGTGCCAGCAGTTCCCCACGGACAGGGTCAGGCGAGCAGTACTTC.

The V call is TRBV9, the J call TRBJ2-1; possible D gene TRBD2, 6 bases. V lost 3 bases and J lost 5, with 12 bases in between. This CDR3 is 14 amino acids long. Per germline, CDR1 SGDLS and CDR2 YYNGEE. The CDR3 sequence: CASSAGGRNNEQFF. The DNA of the CDR3 is TGTGCCAGCAGCGCCGGGGGACGAAACAATGAGCAGTTCTTC.

The chain links TRBV19 to TRBJ1-1; D is uncertain. This CDR3 comprises 15 residues. Germline-derived CDR1 and CDR2 are LNHDA and SQIVND (reference sequence). The V and J ends lost 1 base and 1 base respectively, with 10 bases between them. CDR3 nucleotides: TGTGCCAGTAGTATAGCCCAAGGCGGGAACACTGAAGCTTTCTTT. This encodes CASSIAQGGNTEAFF. Complete variable domain (other parts from reference TRBV19 and TRBJ1-1): DGGITQSPKYLFRKEGQNVTLSCEQNLNHDAMYWYRQDPGQGLRLIYYSQIVNDFQKGDIAEGYSVSREKKESFPLTVTSAQKNPTAFYLCASSIAQGGNTEAFFGQGTRLTVV.

The rearrangement uses TRBV7-9 and TRBJ1-1; D remains unclear. This CDR3 comprises 16 residues. Between the trimmed V and J ends, which lost 5 bases and 3 bases, there was a span of 19 bases. Germline CDR1 and CDR2: SEHNR and FQNEAQ (reference sequence). This CDR3 is CASSTVYLAWDTEAFF. In nucleotides, the CDR3 is TGTGCCAGCAGCACCGTGTATTTGGCTTGGGACACTGAAGCTTTCTTT.

This clone was recorded a few times. In DNA, the CDR3 is TGTGCCAGCAGTCTTGACCTTTCTGGCAATCAGCCCCAGCATTTT. Its protein is CASSLDLSGNQPQHF. The genes are TRBV6-5 and TRBJ1-5; no clear D gene. The germline V and J ends were trimmed by 5 bases and 2 bases, with 13 bases remaining between them. Germline lookup yields CDR1 MNHEY and CDR2 SVGAGI. CDR3 length: 15 amino acids.

The chain links TRBV2 to TRBJ2-7, with D possibly matching TRBD1 (5 bases). This CDR3 is built from 15 residues. CDR1 is SNHLY and CDR2 is FYNNEI in the germline V gene. V was trimmed by 2 bases and J by 6 bases, leaving 17 bases between them. The CDR3 loop reads CASSEKGVGPVEQYF. The CDR3 coding sequence is TGTGCCAGCAGTGAAAAAGGGGTAGGTCCCGTCGAGCAGTACTTC.

Of note for this clone: At one end the junction does not follow the germline gene, possibly because of a read error. The chain is built from TRBV6-6 and TRBJ1-5, with D unclear. CDR3 size: 13 residues. Germline CDR1 and CDR2: MNHNY and SVGAGI (reference sequence). The CDR3 DNA sequence: TGTGCCAGCCGTTACGGTCACAATCAGCCCCAGCATTTT. Amino acid sequence: CASRYGHNQPQHF.

The chain employs TRBV15 and TRBJ2-5, with D unresolved. V dropped 0 bases and J dropped 2 bases, with 4 bases sitting between them. The length of the CDR3 is 13 residues. Germline lookup yields CDR1 LNHNV and CDR2 YYDKDF (reference sequence). The CDR3 protein is CATSRDWQETQYF. In DNA form, the CDR3 reads TGTGCCACCAGCAGAGATTGGCAAGAGACCCAGTACTTC. Based on the CDR3 plus reference TRBV15 and TRBJ2-5, the full variable domain is DAMVIQNPRYQVTQFGKPVTLSCSQTLNHNVMYWYQQKSSQAPKLLFHYYDKDFNNEADTPDNFQSRRPNTSFCFLDIRSPGLGDTAMYLCATSRDWQETQYFGPGTRLLVL.

The rearrangement links TRBV9 to TRBJ2-7, with 8 bases matching TRBD1. The trim removed 0 bases at V and 3 bases at J, leaving 5 bases unmatched. CDR1 is SGDLS, CDR2 YYNGEE, per germline. This CDR3 is built from 15 residues. CDR3 sequence: CASSVVPGGFYEQYF. The CDR3 bases are TGTGCCAGCAGCGTAGTTCCAGGGGGCTTCTACGAGCAGTACTTC.

CDR3 loop: CASHGFSGNTIYF. The CDR3 bases are TGTGCCAGCCACGGGTTCTCTGGAAACACCATATATTTT. The J gene is TRBJ1-3, the V gene TRBV11-2; D is undetermined. The germline gives CDR1 SGHAT, CDR2 FQNNGV. The CDR3 is 13 amino acids. V was clipped by 8 bases and J by 0 bases, with 8 bases between them.